This TCR beta chain was recorded in a study of regulatory T cells in long-lasting Graves disease. Points from the study as a whole: Persistent-disease Graves' patients showed less TCR diversity than new cases. Persistent disease favored TRBV28, TRBJ1-2 and TRBJ2-5.

This clonotype occurred a few times. Its antigen is unidentified. The CDR3 is made up of 17 amino acids. The trim removed 4 bases at V and 4 bases at J, leaving 15 bases unmatched. Germline V CDR1 and CDR2: MNHEY, SMNVEV (reference sequence). Time point reported: newly diagnosed GD, antithyroid drugs for less than 3 months. Preparation of the TCR library used RNA extracted from PBMCs. Both iRepertoire HTBI primers and Arm-PCR of CDR3 regions were used to build the TCR beta libraries. TCRdb reprocessed the multiplex PCR reads via MiXCR and lists one record per CDR3 protein. Of hundreds of thousands of distinct CDR3 sequences in the sample, 16% are singletons; the top ten hold 25% to 30%. This sample was also put to use in a study of T cells in Graves' hyperthyroidism and ophthalmopathy. That investigation notes: The authors deemed Graves' hyperthyroidism stable absent ophthalmopathy progression within 18 months.

This receptor was obtained from a man aged 40-49 years with Graves disease. This specimen consisted of peripheral blood mononuclear cells (PBMCs), obtained at new diagnosis, from a patient treated with antithyroid drugs. V gene TRBV27 combines with J gene TRBJ2-7; TRBD2 aligns across 8 bases. The CDR3 DNA reads as TGTGCCAGCAGTTCCCTCCCTCCAGCGGGGGATTTGTACGAGCAGTACTTC. It yields the protein CASSSLPPAGDLYEQYF.